This T cell receptor (beta chain) was documented in a study of blood T cell repertoires in COVID-19. This table comes from immunoSEQ multiplex PCR, and its TCRdb copy is limited to in-frame clones, with some not included. The data show under 65,000 clones, 80% to 90% seen once. V lost 2 bases and J 2 bases, leaving 10 bases between the germline ends. Germline assignment: CDR1 SGHTA and CDR2 FQGNSA. The CDR3 covers 15 residues. This clone occurred a few times. This rearrangement joins TRBV7-2 to TRBJ1-5; D may be TRBD1 (6 bases). The sample consisted of peripheral blood. The receptor comes from a man aged 55 to 69 with COVID-19, enrolled during active disease. CDR3 in amino acids: CASSLRGGGNQPQHF. CDR3 bases: TGTGCCAGCAGCTTAAGGGGGGGAGGCAATCAGCCCCAGCATTTT.